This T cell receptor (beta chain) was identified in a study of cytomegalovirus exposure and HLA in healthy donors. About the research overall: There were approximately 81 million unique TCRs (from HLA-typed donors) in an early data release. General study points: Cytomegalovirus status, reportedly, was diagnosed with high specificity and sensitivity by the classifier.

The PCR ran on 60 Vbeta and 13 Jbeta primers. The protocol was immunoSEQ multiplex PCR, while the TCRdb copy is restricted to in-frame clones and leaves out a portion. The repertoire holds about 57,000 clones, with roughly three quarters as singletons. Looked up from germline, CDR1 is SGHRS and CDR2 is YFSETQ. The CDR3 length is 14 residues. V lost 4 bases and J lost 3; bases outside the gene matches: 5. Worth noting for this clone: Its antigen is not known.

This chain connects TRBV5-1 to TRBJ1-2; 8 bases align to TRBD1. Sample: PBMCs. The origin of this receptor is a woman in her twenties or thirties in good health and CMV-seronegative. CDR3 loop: CASSKTGDDYGYTF. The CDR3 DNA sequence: TGCGCCAGCAGCAAGACAGGGGACGACTATGGCTACACCTTC.